A selection of T cell receptor beta chains follows, all from one sample in a study of blood T cell repertoires in COVID-19. TCRdb's copy holds only in-frame clones and misses some; the assay was immunoSEQ multiplex PCR. The table records around 300,000 clones, under 90% of them present only once. The sample comprised PBMCs or T cells enriched from blood (not recorded which). These receptors were obtained from a woman aged 25 to 39 who had recovered from COVID-19. The CDR3 runs from the conserved cysteine through the conserved F or W. D genes are given only for firm matches. Size is stated for part of the rows, as once, few or many counts, or as a class when the clone is expanded.

abundance	v_gene	j_gene	d_gene	CDR3aa	CDR3nt
.	TRBV14	TRBJ2-2	.	CASSLLRAGELFF	TGTGCCAGCAGCCTACTAAGAGCCGGGGAGCTGTTTTTT
.	TRBV4-1	TRBJ1-5	TRBD1	CASSQDPATGGGTGNQPQHF	TGCGCCAGCAGCCAAGATCCCGCGACAGGGGGTGGTACGGGCAATCAGCCCCAGCATTTT
.	TRBV20-1	TRBJ2-5	TRBD1	CSASRDSGQETQYF	TGCAGTGCTAGTAGGGACAGTGGTCAAGAGACCCAGTACTTC
.	TRBV5-1	TRBJ1-5	.	CASPNSCRVSNQPQHF	TGCGCCAGCCCTAATTCATGCAGGGTGAGCAATCAGCCCCAGCATTTT
.	TRBV11-2	TRBJ1-1	.	CASTDYRGGNTEAFF	TGTGCCAGCACCGATTACCGGGGAGGAAACACTGAAGCTTTCTTT
.	TRBV19	TRBJ1-3	.	CASSIVAGNTIYF	TGTGCCAGTAGTATCGTCGCTGGAAACACCATATATTTT
.	TRBV4-1	TRBJ2-7	TRBD1	CASSRVGTGPLGEQYF	TGCGCCAGCAGCCGGGTCGGGACAGGGCCTTTGGGCGAGCAGTACTTC
.	TRBV10-2	TRBJ2-7	TRBD2	CASSDEGGLYEQYF	TGCGCCAGCAGTGACGAGGGAGGGCTCTACGAGCAGTACTTC
once	TRBV27	TRBJ2-7	.	CASSLAGQIYEQYF	TGTGCCAGCAGTTTGGCGGGACAGATCTACGAGCAGTACTTC
.	TRBV6-5	TRBJ1-2	.	CASSYSGGVGYGYTF	TGTGCCAGCAGTTACTCTGGGGGGGTAGGATATGGCTACACCTTC
.	TRBV12-5	TRBJ2-1	TRBD2	CASGLGLAGRNEQFF	TGTGCTAGTGGCTTGGGACTAGCGGGAAGGAATGAGCAGTTCTTC
.	TRBV2	TRBJ1-1	.	CASRGGAGTDTEAFF	TGTGCCAGCAGAGGGGGGGCAGGGACGGACACTGAAGCTTTCTTT
.	TRBV7-2	TRBJ1-6	.	CASSRVTGLDSPLHF	TGTGCCAGCAGCCGGGTTACAGGGCTCGATTCACCCCTCCACTTT
.	TRBV29-1	TRBJ2-2	TRBD1	CSVGRGQATTGELFF	TGCAGCGTTGGGAGGGGACAGGCAACAACCGGGGAGCTGTTTTTT
.	TRBV18	TRBJ1-5	.	CASSPVGENQPQHF	TGTGCCAGCTCACCAGTAGGAGAGAATCAGCCCCAGCATTTT
.	TRBV2	TRBJ2-2	.	CASKLLGTGELFF	TGTGCCAGCAAGCTGCTAGGAACCGGGGAGCTGTTTTTT